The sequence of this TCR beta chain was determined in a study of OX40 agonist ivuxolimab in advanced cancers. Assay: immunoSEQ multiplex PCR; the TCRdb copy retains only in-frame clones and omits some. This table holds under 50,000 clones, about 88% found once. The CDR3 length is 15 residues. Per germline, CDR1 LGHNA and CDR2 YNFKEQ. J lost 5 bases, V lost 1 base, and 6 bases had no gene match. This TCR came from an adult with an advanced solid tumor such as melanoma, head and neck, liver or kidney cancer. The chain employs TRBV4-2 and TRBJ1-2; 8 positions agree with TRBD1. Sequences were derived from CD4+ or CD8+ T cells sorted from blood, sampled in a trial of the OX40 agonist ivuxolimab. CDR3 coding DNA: TGTGCCAGCAGCCAAGGCTCGACAGGGGCTTATGGCTACACCTTC. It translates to CASSQGSTGAYGYTF.